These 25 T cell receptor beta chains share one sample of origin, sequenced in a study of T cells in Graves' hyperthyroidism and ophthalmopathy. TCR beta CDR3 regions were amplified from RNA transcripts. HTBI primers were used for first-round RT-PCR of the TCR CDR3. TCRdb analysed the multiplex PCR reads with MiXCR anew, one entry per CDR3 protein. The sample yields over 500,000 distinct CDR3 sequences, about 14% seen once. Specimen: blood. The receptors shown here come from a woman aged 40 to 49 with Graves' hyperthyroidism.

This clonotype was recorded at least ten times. DNA of the CDR3: TGTGCCAGCAAAGAGGGGCTAGCGGGAGCCCTTGAGCAGTTCTTC. Its translation: CASKEGLAGALEQFF. The rearrangement uses TRBV6-1 and TRBJ2-1; 10 nucleotides line up with TRBD2. Trimming at V came to 7 bases and at J to 9 bases, leaving 12 bases not matched to a gene. This CDR3 is built from 15 residues. Germline V gene lookup returns CDR1 MNHNS and CDR2 SASEGT.

The CDR3 DNA sequence: TGCAGTGCTACATACTACCCAGGACAGGGAGGCATAGATACGCAGTATTTT. Protein product: CSATYYPGQGGIDTQYF. The chain has TRBV20-1 and TRBJ2-3, with 8 nucleotides matching TRBD1. This CDR3 is 17 amino acids long. The germline V gene has CDR1 DFQATT and CDR2 SNEGSKA (reference sequence). V shed 4 bases and J 5 bases; nucleotides not matched to a gene: 17.

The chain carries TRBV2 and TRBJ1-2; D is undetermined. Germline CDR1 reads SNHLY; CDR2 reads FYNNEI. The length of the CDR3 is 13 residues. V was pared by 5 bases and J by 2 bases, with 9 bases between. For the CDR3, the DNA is TGTGCCAGCAGTAAGGACGCAAACTATGGCTACACCTTC. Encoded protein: CASSKDANYGYTF.

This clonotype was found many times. The CDR3 region has the DNA TGTGCCAGCAGTCCTTTTGACATAACCACTGAAGCTTTCTTT. This sequence encodes CASSPFDITTEAFF. The rearrangement uses TRBV28 and TRBJ1-1; D gene unclear. The V gene lost 5 bases and the J gene lost 4 bases, with 14 bases spanning the gap. Germline assignment: CDR1 MDHEN and CDR2 SYDVKM. CDR3 length: 14 amino acids.

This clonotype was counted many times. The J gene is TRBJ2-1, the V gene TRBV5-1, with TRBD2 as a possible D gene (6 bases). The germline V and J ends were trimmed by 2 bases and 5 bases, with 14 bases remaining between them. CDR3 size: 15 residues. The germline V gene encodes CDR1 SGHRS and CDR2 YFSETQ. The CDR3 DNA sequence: TGCGCCAGCAGCTTCTGGTATGGAGGGGACAATGAGCAGTTCTTC. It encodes CASSFWYGGDNEQFF.

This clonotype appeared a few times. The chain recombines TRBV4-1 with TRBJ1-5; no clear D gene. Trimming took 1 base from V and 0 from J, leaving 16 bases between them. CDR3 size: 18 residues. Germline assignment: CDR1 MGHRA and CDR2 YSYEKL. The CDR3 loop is CASSQVGNLGLSNQPQHF. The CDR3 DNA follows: TGCGCCAGCAGCCAAGTCGGGAACCTCGGGCTTAGCAATCAGCCCCAGCATTTT.

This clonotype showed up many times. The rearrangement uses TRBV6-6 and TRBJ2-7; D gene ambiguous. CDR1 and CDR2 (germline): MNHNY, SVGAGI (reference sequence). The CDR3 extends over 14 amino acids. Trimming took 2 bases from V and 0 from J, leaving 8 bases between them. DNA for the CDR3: TGTGCCAGCAGTTACCACTCGGGCTCCTACGAGCAGTACTTC. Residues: CASSYHSGSYEQYF.

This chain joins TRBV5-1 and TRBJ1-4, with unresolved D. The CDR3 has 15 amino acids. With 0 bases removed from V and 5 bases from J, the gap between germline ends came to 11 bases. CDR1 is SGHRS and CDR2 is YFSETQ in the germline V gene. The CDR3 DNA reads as TGCGCCAGCAGCTTGGGGGTGACGGAGAATGAAAAACTGTTTTTT. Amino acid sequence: CASSLGVTENEKLFF.

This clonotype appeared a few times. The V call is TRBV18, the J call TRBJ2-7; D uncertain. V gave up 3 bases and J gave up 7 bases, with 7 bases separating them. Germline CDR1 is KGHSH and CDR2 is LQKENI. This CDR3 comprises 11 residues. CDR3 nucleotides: TGTGCCAGCTCACCCCCTAGGGAGCAGTACTTC. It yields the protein CASSPPREQYF.

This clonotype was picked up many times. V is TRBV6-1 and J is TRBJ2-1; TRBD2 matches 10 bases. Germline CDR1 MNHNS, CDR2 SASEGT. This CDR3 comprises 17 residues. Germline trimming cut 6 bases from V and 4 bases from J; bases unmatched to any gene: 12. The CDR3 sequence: CASRSLAGVLLYNEQFF. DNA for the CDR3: TGTGCCAGCAGAAGTCTAGCGGGAGTCTTACTTTACAATGAGCAGTTCTTC.

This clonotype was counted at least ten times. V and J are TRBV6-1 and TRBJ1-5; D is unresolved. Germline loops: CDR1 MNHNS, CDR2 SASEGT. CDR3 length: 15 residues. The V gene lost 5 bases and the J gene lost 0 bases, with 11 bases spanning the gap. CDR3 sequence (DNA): TGTGCCAGCAGTATAACAGTCTATAGCAATCAGCCCCAGCATTTT. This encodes CASSITVYSNQPQHF.

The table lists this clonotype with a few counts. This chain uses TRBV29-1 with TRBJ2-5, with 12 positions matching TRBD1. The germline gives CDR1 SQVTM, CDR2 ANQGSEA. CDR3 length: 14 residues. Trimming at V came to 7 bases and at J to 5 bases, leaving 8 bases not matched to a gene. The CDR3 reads CSAAGTGGGETQYF. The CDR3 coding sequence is TGCAGCGCCGCCGGGACAGGGGGCGGGGAGACCCAGTACTTC.

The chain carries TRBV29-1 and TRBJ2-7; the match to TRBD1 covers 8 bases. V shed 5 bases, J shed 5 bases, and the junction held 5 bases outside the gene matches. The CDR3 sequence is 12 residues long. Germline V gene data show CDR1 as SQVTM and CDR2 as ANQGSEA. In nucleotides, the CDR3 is TGCAGCGTTATACCAGGGGGCCACGAGCAGTACTTC. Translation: CSVIPGGHEQYF.

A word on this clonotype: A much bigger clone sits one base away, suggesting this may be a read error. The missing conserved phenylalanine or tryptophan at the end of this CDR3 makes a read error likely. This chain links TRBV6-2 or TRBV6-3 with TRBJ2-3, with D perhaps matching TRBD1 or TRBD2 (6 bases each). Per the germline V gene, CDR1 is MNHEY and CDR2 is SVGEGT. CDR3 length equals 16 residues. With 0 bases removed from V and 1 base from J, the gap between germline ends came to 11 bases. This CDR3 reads CASSYSEGGRTDTQYI. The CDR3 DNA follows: TGTGCCAGCAGTTACTCGGAGGGGGGCCGCACAGATACGCAGTATATT.

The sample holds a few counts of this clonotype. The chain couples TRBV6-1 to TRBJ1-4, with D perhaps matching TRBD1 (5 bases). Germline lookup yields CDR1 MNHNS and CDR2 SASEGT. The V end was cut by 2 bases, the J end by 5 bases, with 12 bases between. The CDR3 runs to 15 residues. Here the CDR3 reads CASSEKGTGNEKLFF. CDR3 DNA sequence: TGTGCCAGCAGTGAAAAAGGGACGGGAAATGAAAAACTGTTTTTT.

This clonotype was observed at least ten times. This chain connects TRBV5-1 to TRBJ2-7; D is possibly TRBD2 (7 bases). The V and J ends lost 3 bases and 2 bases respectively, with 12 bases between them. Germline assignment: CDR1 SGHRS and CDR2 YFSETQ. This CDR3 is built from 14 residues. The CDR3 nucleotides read TGCGCCAGCAGCTCGGGGGGACATACCTACGAGCAGTACTTC. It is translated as CASSSGGHTYEQYF.

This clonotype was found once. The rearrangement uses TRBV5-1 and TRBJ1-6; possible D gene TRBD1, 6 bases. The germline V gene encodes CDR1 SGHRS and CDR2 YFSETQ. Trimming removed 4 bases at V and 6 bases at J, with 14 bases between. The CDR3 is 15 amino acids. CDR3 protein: CASSPGHVGNSPLHF. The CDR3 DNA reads TGCGCCAGCAGCCCGGGACATGTTGGTAATTCACCCCTCCACTTT.

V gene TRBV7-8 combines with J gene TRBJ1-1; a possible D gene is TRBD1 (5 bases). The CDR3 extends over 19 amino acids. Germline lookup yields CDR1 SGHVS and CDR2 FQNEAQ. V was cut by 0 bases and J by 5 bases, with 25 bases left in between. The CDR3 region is CASSLAPPLWSGSGTEAFF. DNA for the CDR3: TGTGCCAGCAGCTTAGCGCCTCCCCTCTGGTCCGGCTCAGGGACTGAAGCTTTCTTT. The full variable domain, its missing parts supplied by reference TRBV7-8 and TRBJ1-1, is GAGVSQSPRYKVAKRGQDVALRCDPISGHVSLFWYQQALGQGPEFLTYFQNEAQLDKSGLPSDRFFAERPEGSVSTLKIQRTQQEDSAVYLCASSLAPPLWSGSGTEAFFGQGTRLTVV.

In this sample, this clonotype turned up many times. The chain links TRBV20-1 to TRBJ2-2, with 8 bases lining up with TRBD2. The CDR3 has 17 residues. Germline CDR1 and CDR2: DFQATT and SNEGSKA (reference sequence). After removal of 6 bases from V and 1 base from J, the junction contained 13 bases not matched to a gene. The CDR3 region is CSARRSSGTLNTGELFF. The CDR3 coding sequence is TGCAGTGCCCGAAGGAGTAGCGGGACCCTGAACACCGGGGAGCTGTTTTTT.

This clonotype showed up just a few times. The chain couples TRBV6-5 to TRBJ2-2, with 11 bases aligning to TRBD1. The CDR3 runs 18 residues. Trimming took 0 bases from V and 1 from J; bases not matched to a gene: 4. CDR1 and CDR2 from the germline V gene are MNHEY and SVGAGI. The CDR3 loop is CASSYSWTGGRNTGELFF. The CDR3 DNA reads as TGTGCCAGCAGTTACTCGTGGACAGGGGGCAGGAACACCGGGGAGCTGTTTTTT.

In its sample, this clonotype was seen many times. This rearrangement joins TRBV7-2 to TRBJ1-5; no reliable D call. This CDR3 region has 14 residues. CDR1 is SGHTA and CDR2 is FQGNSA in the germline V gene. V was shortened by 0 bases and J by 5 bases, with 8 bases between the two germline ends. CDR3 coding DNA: TGTGCCAGCAGCTTAGCTGGGCGGGATCAGCCCCAGCATTTT. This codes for CASSLAGRDQPQHF.

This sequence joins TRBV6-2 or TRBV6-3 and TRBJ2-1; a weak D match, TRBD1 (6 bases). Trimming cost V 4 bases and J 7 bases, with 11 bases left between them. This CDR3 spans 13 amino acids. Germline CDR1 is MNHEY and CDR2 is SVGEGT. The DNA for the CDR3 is TGTGCCAGCAGTTCCGACAGGCTGAATGAGCAGTTCTTC. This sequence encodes CASSSDRLNEQFF.

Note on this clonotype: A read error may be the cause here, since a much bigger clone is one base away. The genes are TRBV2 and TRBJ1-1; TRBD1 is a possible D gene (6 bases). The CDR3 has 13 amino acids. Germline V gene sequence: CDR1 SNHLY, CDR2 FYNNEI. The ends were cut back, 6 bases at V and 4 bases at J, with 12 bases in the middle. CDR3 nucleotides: TGTGCCAGCAGGAAGGGGGAGAGCACTGAAGCTTTCTTT. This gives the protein CASRKGESTEAFF.

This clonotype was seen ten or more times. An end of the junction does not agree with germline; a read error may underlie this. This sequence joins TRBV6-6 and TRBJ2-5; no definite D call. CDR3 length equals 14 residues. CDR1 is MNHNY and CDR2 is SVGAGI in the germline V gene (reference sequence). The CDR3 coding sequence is TGTGCCAGCAGTTACCTCCGAAACCAAGGGACCCAGTACTTC. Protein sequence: CASSYLRNQGTQYF.

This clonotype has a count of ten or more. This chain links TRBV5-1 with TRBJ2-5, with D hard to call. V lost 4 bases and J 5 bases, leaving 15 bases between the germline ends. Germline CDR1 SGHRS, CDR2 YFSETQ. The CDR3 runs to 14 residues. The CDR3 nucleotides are TGCGCCAGCAGCCCGGACCTACATTATGAGACCCAGTACTTC. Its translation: CASSPDLHYETQYF.